A single sample is the source of the 2 T cell receptor beta chains below, sequenced in a study of identical twins. Each CDR3 protein gets one entry after TCRdb re-called the 5' RACE reads with MiXCR. The table lists about 460,000 distinct CDR3 sequences, about 14% of them singletons. Separately, the same data were catalogued under a study of yellow fever vaccine responses in identical twins.

Sequenced material: CD4+ T cells sorted from blood. Receptor source: a young woman in good health.

The DNA for the CDR3 is TGTGCCAGCAGCTTAGATTTTTGGAGGGGATCCACCGGGGAGCTGTTTTTT. Its protein is CASSLDFWRGSTGELFF. V is TRBV7-8 and J is TRBJ2-2, with a tentative D call TRBD2 (6 bases). CDR1 is SGHVS and CDR2 is FQNEAQ in the germline V gene. The length of the CDR3 is 17 residues. V dropped 1 base and J dropped 4 bases, with 16 bases sitting between them.

The table lists this clonotype with a few counts. This chain uses TRBV11-3 with TRBJ2-2, with 10 bases fitting TRBD1. The CDR3 extends over 15 amino acids. CDR1 SGHNT and CDR2 YENEEA come from the germline V gene. J gave up 9 bases and V 3 bases, and 7 bases lay outside the gene matches. CDR3 loop: CASSLEGQGKRELFF. For the CDR3, the DNA is TGTGCCAGCAGCTTGGAGGGACAGGGGAAAAGGGAGCTGTTTTTT.